This T cell receptor (beta chain) was sequenced for a study of blood T cell repertoires in COVID-19. This clone was seen ten or more times. Only in-frame clones appear in the TCRdb table, and some are missing; sequencing was by immunoSEQ multiplex PCR. The table records roughly 190,000 clones, roughly 81% of them present only once. The CDR3 consists of 17 residues. V was pared by 0 bases and J by 1 base, with 5 bases of the junction left unmatched. Per the germline V gene, CDR1 is SGHRS and CDR2 is YFSETQ. The clonotype was recovered from a woman aged 40 to 55 with COVID-19, enrolled during active disease. The J gene is TRBJ2-2, the V gene TRBV5-1; 8 bases agree with TRBD1. Material for sequencing was peripheral blood. Here the CDR3 reads CASSLEGGTGNTGELFF. For the CDR3, the DNA is TGCGCCAGCAGCTTGGAGGGCGGGACAGGGAACACCGGGGAGCTGTTTTTT.